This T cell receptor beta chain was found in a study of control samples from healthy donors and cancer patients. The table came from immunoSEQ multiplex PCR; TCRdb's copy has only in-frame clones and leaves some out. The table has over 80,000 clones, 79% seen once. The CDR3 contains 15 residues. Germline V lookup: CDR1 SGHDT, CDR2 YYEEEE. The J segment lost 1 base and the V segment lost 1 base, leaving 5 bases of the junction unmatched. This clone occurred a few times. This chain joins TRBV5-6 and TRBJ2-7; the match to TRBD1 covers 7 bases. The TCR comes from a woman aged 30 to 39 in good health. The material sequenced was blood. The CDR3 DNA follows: TGTGCCAGCAGCTTGACCGACAGGGCATCCTACGAGCAGTACTTC. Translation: CASSLTDRASYEQYF.